This paragraph covers one TCR beta chain sequence. This clone was seen once. Its target antigen remains unknown. No much larger clonotype is one base removed from it; base qualities were not supplied. This CDR3 is also generated by other DNA sequences in the sample. The data derive from a study of blood T cell repertoires in COVID-19 (dated by TCRdb to the early 2020s). Describing the broader study: Collaborator samples came from the United States, Italy and Spain and covered acute and convalescent phases of COVID-19. Subjects who had been exposed to COVID-19, were actively infected with it, or had recovered from it provided the deeply sampled blood TCRbeta repertoires that made up the dataset. The samples were drawn from the first 160 participants of the ongoing ImmuneRACE study and from 1,254 subjects provided by 6 global collaborators. The repertoires were released in a freely available public database intended as a resource for research on the immune response to SARS-CoV-2. The prospective study material was composed of cDNA or gDNA derived from T cells, B-cell-depleted T cells, or PBMCs. Where available, HLA class I and class II types were taken from metadata supplied by the sample provider and were not determined by assay-based typing. Sample metadata almost always included a de-identified subject ID, COVID-19 status, age in years and sex.

The germline V gene sets CDR1 to SQVTM and CDR2 to ANQGSEA. V is shortened by 4 bases, J by 1 base, and the region joining them spans 10 bases. Reading from cysteine to phenylalanine, the CDR3 counts 13 amino acids. Only the CDR3 region is kept as DNA, spanning 39 bases read in frame from base 1. TCRbeta CDR3 regions were amplified from genomic DNA using the immunoSEQ Assay, a bias-controlled multiplex PCR. On the study's bioinformatics: Nucleated cell counts per sample were estimated from amplification of reference gene primers within the assay. Sequence reads were collapsed and filtered to measure the absolute abundance of every unique TCRbeta CDR3 rearrangement. For each sample, productive Simpson clonality was calculated as the square root of Simpson's diversity index over productive rearrangements. TCRdb holds this immuneACCESS table with in-frame rearrangements only. Some clones are missing; in checked studies, unresolved V genes explain under half, and the rest has no known cause. D and trimming were read from the DNA, whereas the V and J calls and clone size are those reported in that table. The sample yields fewer than 200,000 clones; around nine tenths were counted once. Of the sample, about 12% is held by the ten largest clones.

In Seattle, one collaborating source enrolled patients while the infection was active and tracked those patients longitudinally over the course of disease. Each collaborating institution followed its own protocols to collect whole blood in K2EDTA tubes. For TCRbeta analysis, collaborators shipped samples as frozen whole blood, isolated PBMCs, or DNA extracted from either of those sample types. Overall study results and their limits: How much clinical and demographic metadata was included differed by source and by participant, and the metadata was provided uncurated.

The source material was peripheral blood. The chain is assembled from TRBV29-1 and TRBJ1-1; the D gene remains uncertain. This TCR was sampled from a woman aged 70-85 years with COVID-19, enrolled during active disease. The CDR3 region reads CSVVRQENTEAFF. Read as DNA, the sequence is TGCAGCGTTGTAAGGCAGGAGAACACTGAAGCTTTCTTT.